One sample yielded the 15 T cell receptor beta chains listed below, sequenced in a study. TCRdb processed the 5' RACE reads anew with MiXCR; each CDR3 protein has one entry. The sample shows 12,000 or so distinct CDR3 sequences, roughly half of them seen only once. Cells sorted as Tregs were CD4+, CD25+ and CD127-/low. Material: tumor-infiltrating Tregs sorted from the breast tumor. The source of these receptors is a female donor with breast cancer.

The chain uses TRBV9 and TRBJ2-1, with TRBD1 identical over 9 bases. Per germline, CDR1 SGDLS and CDR2 YYNGEE. The CDR3 sequence is 14 residues long. The trim removed 2 bases at V and 9 bases at J, leaving 6 bases unmatched. The CDR3 region is CASSVGTGYREQFF. In DNA form, the CDR3 reads TGTGCCAGCAGCGTTGGGACAGGGTACCGTGAGCAGTTCTTC.

The J gene is TRBJ1-5, the V gene TRBV6-6, with 10 bases matching TRBD1. V trimming: 10 bases; J trimming: 4 bases; junction bases outside the gene matches: 4. CDR3 size: 13 residues. Germline CDR1 reads MNHNY; CDR2 reads SVGAGI (reference sequence). CDR3 nucleotides: TGTGCCACCCGGGACAGGGGAAATCAGCCCCAGCATTTT. Amino acids: CATRDRGNQPQHF.

V and J are TRBV7-7 and TRBJ1-1; D might be TRBD1 (5 bases). The CDR3 has 13 residues. Germline-derived CDR1 and CDR2 are SSHAT and FNYEAQ (reference sequence). CDR3 coding DNA: TGTGTTAACAGCTTATCGGGGGACACTGAAGCTTTCTTT. Encoded protein: CVNSLSGDTEAFF.

The CDR3 spells CSAPGAYSGYTF. CDR3 DNA: TGCAGCGCCCCCGGGGCCTATAGTGGCTACACCTTC. J is TRBJ1-2 and V is TRBV29-1, with D possibly TRBD1 on 5 matching bases. Trimming took off 7 bases at V and 7 bases at J, with 16 bases between the two ends. Germline V gene sequence: CDR1 SQVTM, CDR2 ANQGSEA. The CDR3 runs to 12 residues. The whole variable domain, filled in from reference TRBV29-1 and TRBJ1-2, reads SAVISQKPSRDICQRGTSLTIQCQVDSQVTMMFWYRQQPGQSLTLIATANQGSEATYESGFVIDKFPISRPNLTFSTLTVSNMSPEDSSIYLCSAPGAYSGYTFGSGTRLTVV.

This chain links TRBV29-1 with TRBJ1-2; 12 bases align to TRBD1. The CDR3 is made up of 15 amino acids. Germline trimming cut 4 bases from V and 8 bases from J; bases unmatched to any gene: 11. Germline assignment: CDR1 SQVTM and CDR2 ANQGSEA. CDR3 bases: TGCAGCGTTGCGGGGACAGGGGGCGTATCAGGAGGCTACACCTTC. Translation gives CSVAGTGGVSGGYTF.

Concerning this clonotype: The junction departs from germline at one end; a sequencing error may be responsible. V and J are TRBV7-2 and TRBJ2-7; 9 bases align to TRBD2. CDR1 SGHTA and CDR2 FQGNSA come from the germline V gene. This CDR3 comprises 16 residues. CDR3 in amino acids: CASSLRFSSGIYERYF. In DNA, the CDR3 is TGTGCCAGCAGCTTAAGGTTCTCTAGCGGGATTTACGAGCGGTACTTC.

The chain carries TRBV4-2 and TRBJ2-1; TRBD1 matches at 7 bases. The ends lost 2 bases at V and 3 bases at J; junction bases unmatched: 4. The germline CDR1 and CDR2 sequences are LGHNA and YNFKEQ. The CDR3 sequence is 15 residues long. The DNA for the CDR3 is TGTGCCAGCAGCCAACTAGGACAGGTCTACAATGAGCAGTTCTTC. It is translated as CASSQLGQVYNEQFF.

This chain links TRBV12-3 or TRBV12-4 with TRBJ1-6, with TRBD1 identical over 12 bases. The J segment lost 8 bases and the V segment lost 4 bases, leaving 9 bases of the junction unmatched. This CDR3 has 17 residues. The CDR3 coding sequence is TGTGCCAGCAGTTCAGATTGGGGACAGGGGGCTTATTCACCCCTCCACTTT. Encoded protein: CASSSDWGQGAYSPLHF.

The genes are TRBV20-1 and TRBJ2-5, with D unresolved. Germline values: CDR1 DFQATT, CDR2 SNEGSKA (reference sequence). CDR3 length: 10 amino acids. V was clipped by 6 bases and J by 1 base, with 3 bases between them. The DNA of the CDR3 is TGCAGTGCGGCCCAAGAGACCCAGTACTTC. Translation gives CSAAQETQYF.

This clonotype was seen a few times. V and J are TRBV5-1 and TRBJ1-1, with a weak D call TRBD1 (5 bases). V was trimmed by 4 bases and J by 7 bases, leaving 20 bases between them. Germline V gene lookup returns CDR1 SGHRS and CDR2 YFSETQ. CDR3 length: 15 residues. The CDR3 coding sequence is TGCGCCAGCAGCGGAACCGGGACGGCAGGGAGTGAAGCTTTCTTT. Its translation: CASSGTGTAGSEAFF.

The chain is built from TRBV2 and TRBJ1-1; 9 positions match TRBD1. The CDR3 covers 14 residues. Per germline, CDR1 SNHLY and CDR2 FYNNEI. V trimming: 6 bases; J trimming: 3 bases; junction bases outside the gene matches: 5. The CDR3 sequence: CASRPGQGDTEAFF. CDR3 DNA sequence: TGTGCCAGCAGGCCGGGACAGGGAGACACTGAAGCTTTCTTT.

The J gene is TRBJ1-1, the V gene TRBV4-1; 7 nucleotides agree with TRBD1. The germline CDR1 and CDR2 sequences are MGHRA and YSYEKL. J lost 3 bases, V lost 0 bases, and 16 bases had no gene match. CDR3 length equals 19 residues. The CDR3 DNA sequence: TGCGCCAGCAGCCAAGACTTGGGCCATGTTCAGGGGGTTGACACTGAAGCTTTCTTT. This codes for CASSQDLGHVQGVDTEAFF.

This clonotype was counted between two and nine times. Written as DNA, the CDR3 is TGTGCCAGCAGCTTAGCTTATCAGAGCTACGAGCAGTACTTC. Amino acid sequence: CASSLAYQSYEQYF. The chain joins TRBV7-8 to TRBJ2-7; no clear D gene. CDR1 and CDR2 (germline): SGHVS, FQNEAQ. The CDR3 spans 14 residues. Deletions cut 0 bases from V and 3 bases from J, with 9 bases between.

V and J are TRBV7-2 and TRBJ2-1; 10 bases match TRBD2. CDR1 SGHTA and CDR2 FQGNSA come from the germline V gene. Germline trimming cut 3 bases from V and 6 bases from J; bases unmatched to any gene: 2. This CDR3 spans 14 amino acids. The CDR3 DNA reads as TGTGCCAGCAGCTTCCGGACTAGCGGCAATGAGCAGTTCTTC. It is translated as CASSFRTSGNEQFF.

The chain is built from TRBV5-6 and TRBJ2-3; TRBD2 matches at 13 bases. Germline trimming cut 0 bases from V and 4 bases from J; bases unmatched to any gene: 8. The CDR3 spans 18 residues. CDR1 and CDR2 (germline): SGHDT, YYEEEE. As DNA, the CDR3 is TGTGCCAGCAGCTTGGCATCCGGGACTAGCGGGAACGCAGATACGCAGTATTTT. Encoded protein: CASSLASGTSGNADTQYF.